One sample yielded the 28 T cell receptor beta chains listed below, sequenced in a study of CD8+ T cells in alopecia areata. Reverse transcription of extracted RNA yielded cDNA, which provided the sequencing template. Measured with immunoSEQ multiplex PCR; TCRdb has only the in-frame clones, and not every one. Among approximately 140,000 clones listed, around 50% were seen once. Sample: CD4+ T cells sorted from blood. These receptors came from a human donor with alopecia areata.

This clone was found a few times. The chain carries TRBV5-1 and TRBJ2-2, with unresolved D. V was clipped by 7 bases and J by 1 base, with 14 bases between them. The CDR3 has 15 amino acids. Germline CDR1 is SGHRS and CDR2 is YFSETQ. Here the CDR3 DNA reads TGCGCCAGCGCCCTTTGGCGCCAGAACACCGGGGAGCTGTTTTTT. Translating gives CASALWRQNTGELFF.

Only a few counts were recorded for this clone. V is TRBV19 and J is TRBJ2-5, with D perhaps assigned TRBD1 or TRBD2 (5 bases each). Trimming pared 4 bases from V and 5 bases from J, leaving 14 bases between. Germline loops: CDR1 LNHDA, CDR2 SQIVND (reference sequence). This CDR3 has 14 amino acids. The CDR3 loop reads CASSTRRGVETQYF. CDR3 nucleotide sequence: TGTGCCAGTAGTACCCGTAGAGGGGTGGAGACCCAGTACTTC.

The chain recombines TRBV4-1 with TRBJ1-5; D not certain. The CDR3 extends over 12 amino acids. CDR1 is MGHRA, CDR2 YSYEKL, per germline. V lost 3 bases and J lost 7, with 7 bases in between. The CDR3 DNA reads as TGCGCCAGCAGCCATTCGGGCCAGCCCCAGCATTTT. Protein product: CASSHSGQPQHF.

This chain joins TRBV7-9 and TRBJ2-5; D uncertain. Germline-derived CDR1 and CDR2 are SEHNR and FQNEAQ (reference sequence). V was clipped by 7 bases and J by 2 bases, with 8 bases between them. This CDR3 has 12 residues. CDR3 sequence: CASTSDQETQYF. In DNA, the CDR3 is TGTGCCAGCACCTCGGATCAAGAGACCCAGTACTTC.

This clone was seen once. This chain joins TRBV5-1 and TRBJ1-2, with D unresolved. The germline V gene has CDR1 SGHRS and CDR2 YFSETQ. The CDR3 contains 15 residues. V lost 0 bases, J lost 0 bases, and 9 bases lay in between. The CDR3 is CASSLEAYSNYGYTF. The DNA of the CDR3 is TGCGCCAGCAGCTTGGAAGCATACTCTAACTATGGCTACACCTTC.

This clone is a singleton in its sample. V and J are TRBV11-1 and TRBJ2-1; D unresolved. CDR1 and CDR2 (germline): SGHAT, FQDESV (reference sequence). The CDR3 is 15 amino acids. Trimming removed 1 base from V and 4 bases from J, with 11 bases in between. The CDR3 sequence: CASSLVPTRYNEQFF. The CDR3 DNA is TGTGCCAGCAGCTTAGTCCCGACTCGGTACAATGAGCAGTTCTTC.

In its sample, this clone was seen many times. This sequence joins TRBV7-3 and TRBJ2-1; the D is unclear. Germline V lookup: CDR1 SGHTA, CDR2 FQGTGA. V was clipped by 9 bases and J by 7 bases, with 7 bases between them. This CDR3 is 10 amino acids long. This chain's CDR3 is CARKKNEQFF. DNA for the CDR3: TGTGCCAGGAAGAAAAATGAGCAGTTCTTC. Full variable domain (remainder filled in from reference TRBV7-3 and TRBJ2-1): GAGVSQTPSNKVTEKGKYVELRCDPISGHTALYWYRQSLGQGPEFLIYFQGTGAADDSGLPNDRFFAVRPEGSVSTLKIQRTERGDSAVYLCARKKNEQFFGPGTRLTVL.

The chain carries TRBV27 and TRBJ2-2; 14 bases line up with TRBD2. Germline V gene data show CDR1 as MNHEY and CDR2 as SMNVEV (reference sequence). The ends lost 7 bases at V and 10 bases at J; junction bases unmatched: 11. The CDR3 has 16 amino acids. The CDR3 sequence: CASMLLGLAGGVELFF. The DNA of the CDR3 is TGTGCCAGCATGTTACTAGGACTAGCGGGAGGTGTGGAGCTGTTTTTT.

The gene calls are TRBV10-1 and TRBJ2-3; D gene unclear. The germline V gene encodes CDR1 WNHNN and CDR2 SYGVQD (reference sequence). Trimming shortened V by 3 bases and J by 4 bases, and 14 bases separated the two germline ends. The CDR3 loop spans 15 amino acids. The CDR3 sequence: CASSEGSLLADTQYF. CDR3 coding DNA: TGCGCCAGCAGTGAAGGATCCTTACTCGCAGATACGCAGTATTTT.

The genes are TRBV15 and TRBJ1-2; unclear D gene. Between the trimmed V and J ends, which lost 2 bases and 5 bases, there was a span of 6 bases. Germline loops: CDR1 LNHNV, CDR2 YYDKDF (reference sequence). The CDR3 has 12 residues. The CDR3 region has the DNA TGTGCCACCAGCAGAACGCAATATGGCTACACCTTC. Its translation: CATSRTQYGYTF.

The chain recombines TRBV30 with TRBJ2-1, with 10 bases aligning to TRBD2. CDR1 is GTSNPN and CDR2 is SVGIG in the germline V gene (reference sequence). CDR3 size: 14 residues. The J segment lost 10 bases and the V segment lost 5 bases, leaving 11 bases of the junction unmatched. The CDR3 loop is CAWGRLAGVGEQFF. In nucleotides, the CDR3 is TGTGCCTGGGGAAGGCTAGCGGGAGTCGGAGAGCAGTTCTTC.

This clone was observed a handful of times. V is TRBV28 and J is TRBJ2-7; weak D call: TRBD2 (6 bases). The CDR3 contains 13 residues. Looked up from germline, CDR1 is MDHEN and CDR2 is SYDVKM. Deletions cut 5 bases from V and 6 bases from J, with 14 bases between. The CDR3 DNA follows: TGTGCCAGCAGTACCTCGGTGGGAGGCGAGCAGTACTTC. Translation: CASSTSVGGEQYF.

The chain carries TRBV2 and TRBJ2-1; D is perhaps TRBD1 or TRBD2 (6 bases each). The germline gives CDR1 SNHLY, CDR2 FYNNEI. The V end was cut by 1 base, the J end by 6 bases, with 22 bases between. The CDR3 length is 18 residues. The CDR3 is CASSEVKSYGRGGNEQFF. CDR3 nucleotide sequence: TGTGCCAGCAGTGAAGTGAAATCCTATGGCAGGGGAGGCAATGAGCAGTTCTTC.

This clone came up once. In DNA, the CDR3 is TGTGCTTCCCAGTATCACGGCAGCCTTAGCACAGATACGCAGTATTTT. Its translation: CASQYHGSLSTDTQYF. The chain joins TRBV30 to TRBJ2-3; D remains ambiguous. The CDR3 extends over 16 amino acids. Germline CDR1 reads GTSNPN; CDR2 reads SVGIG (reference sequence).

CDR3 amino acids: CASDEVKVPYNEQFF. In nucleotides, the CDR3 is TGTGCCAGCGACGAAGTAAAGGTACCATACAATGAGCAGTTCTTC. The V and J genes are TRBV6-5 and TRBJ2-1; no clear D gene. The V and J ends lost 8 bases and 4 bases respectively, with 18 bases between them. CDR3 size: 15 residues. Germline V gene sequence: CDR1 MNHEY, CDR2 SVGAGI.

The chain recombines TRBV27 with TRBJ2-3; D is undetermined. Germline CDR1 reads MNHEY; CDR2 reads SMNVEV (reference sequence). The V gene lost 3 bases and the J gene lost 4 bases, with 8 bases spanning the gap. This CDR3 has 13 residues. The CDR3 bases are TGTGCCAGCAGTTTTACGTGGGCAGATACGCAGTATTTT. Encoded protein: CASSFTWADTQYF.

This clone was detected only once. J is TRBJ2-7 and V is TRBV29-1; maybe TRBD1 (6 bases). V gave up 7 bases and J gave up 0 bases, with 10 bases separating them. This CDR3 is built from 12 residues. Germline loops: CDR1 SQVTM, CDR2 ANQGSEA. The CDR3 nucleotides are TGCAGCGCCCGACAGGACTCCTACGAGCAGTACTTC. It translates to CSARQDSYEQYF.

This clone has just a few counts. This chain joins TRBV2 and TRBJ1-2; D is perhaps TRBD1 (6 bases). Looked up from germline, CDR1 is SNHLY and CDR2 is FYNNEI. The CDR3 sequence is 14 residues long. V lost 8 bases and J lost 2, with 15 bases in between. CDR3 coding DNA: TGTGCCAGCTCCCAGGAGGGGACAAACTATGGCTACACCTTC. Translated: CASSQEGTNYGYTF.

In this sample, this clone turned up a few times. The chain couples TRBV18 to TRBJ2-3; 7 positions match TRBD1. V shed 5 bases and J 5 bases; nucleotides not matched to a gene: 4. The germline V gene has CDR1 KGHSH and CDR2 LQKENI. This CDR3 has 13 residues. DNA of the CDR3: TGTGCCAGCTCAGGGGACAGTGGAGATACGCAGTATTTT. Amino acids: CASSGDSGDTQYF.

This clone was picked up a small number of times. This chain connects TRBV19 to TRBJ2-2; 8 bases fit TRBD1. The trim removed 4 bases at V and 3 bases at J, leaving 4 bases unmatched. Germline CDR1 reads LNHDA; CDR2 reads SQIVND (reference sequence). This CDR3 is built from 15 residues. DNA of the CDR3: TGTGCCAGTAGTACGGACAGGGCCCACACCGGGGAGCTGTTTTTT. Translated, it gives CASSTDRAHTGELFF. Looking up the rest from reference TRBV19 and TRBJ2-2 gives the full variable domain: DGGITQSPKYLFRKEGQNVTLSCEQNLNHDAMYWYRQDPGQGLRLIYYSQIVNDFQKGDIAEGYSVSREKKESFPLTVTSAQKNPTAFYLCASSTDRAHTGELFFGEGSRLTVL.

With regard to this clone: In the same sample, other DNA sequences code for this CDR3. The DNA for the CDR3 is TGTGCCAGCAGCTTGGGGGGGACTAGCGGGTCTAATGAGCAGTTCTTC. This gives the protein CASSLGGTSGSNEQFF. J is TRBJ2-1 and V is TRBV7-3; 12 bases agree with TRBD2. V lost 3 bases, J lost 7 bases, and 7 bases stayed unmatched. The CDR3 runs 16 residues. Germline V lookup: CDR1 SGHTA, CDR2 FQGTGA.

This chain connects TRBV2 to TRBJ2-3; 8 bases map to TRBD2. CDR3 length: 14 amino acids. Germline CDR1 and CDR2: SNHLY and FYNNEI. Trimming took 7 bases from V and 0 from J; bases not matched to a gene: 3. The CDR3 region has the DNA TGTGCCAGCATTGGCGGGAGGAGCACAGATACGCAGTATTTT. The encoded protein is CASIGGRSTDTQYF.

A single count supports this clone. CDR3 sequence (DNA): TGCAGCGTCCGGACTCTGGGGAGCACAGATACGCAGTATTTT. Its translation: CSVRTLGSTDTQYF. The V and J genes are TRBV29-1 and TRBJ2-3, with TRBD2 as a possible D gene (5 bases). Germline values: CDR1 SQVTM, CDR2 ANQGSEA. Deletions cut 6 bases from V and 0 bases from J, with 13 bases between. The CDR3 is 14 residues long.

This clone appeared a single time. The chain employs TRBV29-1 and TRBJ2-6; D ambiguous. The CDR3 length is 14 residues. V dropped 7 bases and J dropped 0 bases, with 10 bases sitting between them. Germline V gene lookup returns CDR1 SQVTM and CDR2 ANQGSEA. CDR3 DNA sequence: TGCAGCGCCCAGACCTACTCTGGGGCCAACGTCCTGACTTTC. Amino acids: CSAQTYSGANVLTF.

The chain has TRBV12-5 and TRBJ2-5, with D uncertain. Trimming removed 0 bases from V and 1 base from J, with 0 bases in between. Germline values: CDR1 LGHNT, CDR2 FRNRAP. The CDR3 has 12 residues. CDR3 protein: CASGLVQETQYF. The CDR3 bases are TGTGCTAGTGGTTTGGTCCAAGAGACCCAGTACTTC.

This clone was detected a few times. The rearrangement joins TRBV19 to TRBJ2-3, with D unclear. CDR1 and CDR2 from the germline V gene are LNHDA and SQIVND (reference sequence). The V end lost 7 bases, the J end lost 5 bases, and 16 bases lay between the germline ends. This CDR3 is built from 14 residues. CDR3 coding DNA: TGTGCCAGTATCCCTAGATGGGGTAGAGATACGCAGTATTTT. Translating gives CASIPRWGRDTQYF.

This CDR3 reads CASSVRGRTEAFF. CDR3 DNA sequence: TGTGCCAGCAGCGTCAGGGGGCGTACTGAAGCTTTCTTT. The V gene is TRBV28, the J gene TRBJ1-1, with 8 bases matching TRBD1. With 6 bases clipped from V and 5 bases from J, the junction kept 5 bases outside the gene matches. The CDR3 covers 13 residues. Germline assignment: CDR1 MDHEN and CDR2 SYDVKM.

This chain connects TRBV7-8 to TRBJ2-7, with unresolved D. Germline CDR1 is SGHVS and CDR2 is FQNEAQ. The CDR3 loop spans 14 amino acids. V lost 1 base to trimming and J lost 5 bases, with 12 bases between them. CDR3 residues: CASSLEGYTHEQYF. The CDR3 DNA reads as TGTGCCAGCAGCTTAGAGGGATACACCCACGAGCAGTACTTC.